The 16 T cell receptor beta chains in this list originate from one sample, sequenced in a study of Graves' ophthalmopathy and Graves' hyperthyroidism. Amplified TCR beta CDR3 regions were obtained using RNA transcripts as template. Second-round multiplex PCR came after first-round RT-PCR with HTBI primers. TCRdb fed the multiplex PCR reads into MiXCR, producing one record per CDR3 protein. Of 200,000 to 250,000 distinct CDR3 sequences listed, 20% to 25% are singletons. The sample was peripheral blood. These TCRs come from a woman aged 50 to 65 with Graves' ophthalmopathy.

This clonotype has a count of ten or more. The chain combines TRBV19 with TRBJ2-7; TRBD2 matches at 7 bases. The CDR3 length is 15 residues. V trimming: 8 bases; J trimming: 3 bases; junction bases outside the gene matches: 13. Germline V CDR1 and CDR2: LNHDA, SQIVND (reference sequence). The CDR3 here is CASYLKGGEIYEQYF. The CDR3 nucleotides read TGTGCCAGTTACCTCAAGGGAGGGGAGATCTACGAGCAGTACTTC. Using reference TRBV19 and TRBJ2-7 for the parts outside the CDR3, the full variable domain is DGGITQSPKYLFRKEGQNVTLSCEQNLNHDAMYWYRQDPGQGLRLIYYSQIVNDFQKGDIAEGYSVSREKKESFPLTVTSAQKNPTAFYLCASYLKGGEIYEQYFGPGTRLTVT.

The sample holds many counts of this clonotype. The J gene is TRBJ1-5, the V gene TRBV2; D uncertain. The ends were cut back, 2 bases at V and 2 bases at J, with 7 bases in the middle. From germline, CDR1 is SNHLY and CDR2 FYNNEI. This CDR3 comprises 14 residues. The CDR3 here is CASSEWQGNQPQHF. Written as DNA, the CDR3 is TGTGCCAGCAGTGAATGGCAGGGCAATCAGCCCCAGCATTTT. The complete variable domain, with remaining parts taken from reference TRBV2 and TRBJ1-5, reads EPEVTQTPSHQVTQMGQEVILRCVPISNHLYFYWYRQILGQKVEFLVSFYNNEISEKSEIFDDQFSVERPDGSNFTLKIRSTKLEDSAMYFCASSEWQGNQPQHFGDGTRLSIL.

This clonotype showed up many times. The rearrangement links TRBV3-1 to TRBJ2-5; D possibly uses TRBD1 or TRBD2 (5 bases each). The CDR3 totals 14 residues. Trimming stripped 0 bases from V and 4 bases from J, with 9 bases between. CDR1 LGHDT and CDR2 YNNKEL come from the germline V gene (reference sequence). CDR3 sequence reads: CASSQEGRPETQYF. In DNA form, the CDR3 reads TGTGCCAGCAGCCAAGAGGGACGGCCAGAGACCCAGTACTTC.

As concerns this clonotype: The CDR3 end shows no conserved phenylalanine or tryptophan, and so a read error is likely. This chain connects TRBV7-3 to TRBJ2-5; D is possibly TRBD1 or TRBD2 (5 bases each). CDR3 size: 16 residues. In germline, CDR1 is SGHTA, CDR2 FQGTGA. The CDR3 reads CASSLGGATYQETQYS. The DNA for the CDR3 is TGTGCCAGCAGCTTAGGGGGAGCCACGTACCAGGAGACCCAGTACTCC.

This clonotype was recorded at least ten times. This chain links TRBV2 with TRBJ1-5; D uncertain. The CDR3 has 13 amino acids. V gave up 6 bases and J gave up 1 base, with 7 bases separating them. CDR1 is SNHLY and CDR2 is FYNNEI in the germline V gene. CDR3 region: CASSRESNQPQHF. The CDR3 nucleotides read TGTGCCAGCAGCCGGGAGAGCAATCAGCCCCAGCATTTT.

This clonotype was observed many times. V gene TRBV20-1 combines with J gene TRBJ2-5, with a tentative D call TRBD2 (7 bases). The V gene lost 4 bases and the J gene lost 3 bases, with 12 bases spanning the gap. Germline CDR1 and CDR2: DFQATT and SNEGSKA (reference sequence). The CDR3 consists of 13 residues. Here the CDR3 reads CSANRGGEETQYF. CDR3 coding DNA: TGCAGTGCTAACCGCGGGGGCGAAGAGACCCAGTACTTC.

The sample holds many counts of this clonotype. The chain uses TRBV28 and TRBJ1-1; D gene unclear. The CDR3 runs to 12 residues. V was cut by 6 bases and J by 0 bases, with 5 bases left in between. Germline loops: CDR1 MDHEN, CDR2 SYDVKM. This chain's CDR3 is CASRPLNTEAFF. DNA for the CDR3: TGTGCCAGCAGGCCACTGAACACTGAAGCTTTCTTT.

This clonotype was detected many times. The chain is built from TRBV6-1 and TRBJ2-1; TRBD2 aligns across 10 bases. J lost 2 bases, V lost 1 base, and 5 bases had no gene match. This CDR3 spans 17 amino acids. Per the germline V gene, CDR1 is MNHNS and CDR2 is SASEGT. CDR3 DNA: TGTGCCAGCAGTGAAGGGGTAGCGGGAGGCCCCTACAATGAGCAGTTCTTC. Amino acid sequence: CASSEGVAGGPYNEQFF.

On this clonotype itself: This may stem from a read error, because a much larger clone lies one nucleotide away. This chain links TRBV12-3 or TRBV12-4 with TRBJ2-7; tentatively, D is TRBD1 (6 bases). This CDR3 spans 12 amino acids. The CDR3 DNA reads TGTGCCAGCGGTAGGGGGAAATACGAGCAGTCCTTC. Translating gives CASGRGKYEQSF.

The rearrangement joins TRBV5-1 to TRBJ2-7, with D hard to call. The J call could be wrong; TRBJ2-1 is a better fit for the DNA end. The CDR3 covers 14 residues. CDR1 is SGHRS, CDR2 YFSETQ, per germline. The chain's CDR3 is CASSFVDTSSEQFF. CDR3 nucleotides: TGCGCCAGCAGCTTTGTCGACACTTCCAGCGAGCAGTTCTTC.

The table lists this clonotype with many counts. The rearrangement joins TRBV11-2 to TRBJ2-7; perhaps TRBD2 as D (5 bases). The CDR3 loop spans 17 amino acids. CDR1 is SGHAT and CDR2 is FQNNGV in the germline V gene. Deletions cut 1 base from V and 1 base from J, with 17 bases between. The CDR3: CASSLVAPRLLSYEQYF. CDR3 in DNA: TGTGCCAGCAGCTTAGTAGCGCCGCGGCTCCTTTCCTACGAGCAGTACTTC.

This clonotype showed up many times. The V and J genes are TRBV12-3 or TRBV12-4 and TRBJ1-2; D ambiguous. Trimming shortened V by 2 bases and J by 8 bases, and 3 bases separated the two germline ends. This CDR3 has 10 residues. The chain's CDR3 is CASSLRGYTF. In nucleotides, the CDR3 is TGTGCCAGCAGTTTAAGGGGCTACACCTTC.

Details on this clonotype: This may come from a read error, since a much larger clone is one base off. V is TRBV11-2 and J is TRBJ2-2; possible D gene TRBD1, 6 bases. The CDR3 loop spans 17 amino acids. Germline values: CDR1 SGHAT, CDR2 FQNNGV. The CDR3: CASGFGGGDRYTGELFF. The CDR3 bases are TGTGCCAGCGGCTTTGGGGGCGGAGATCGGTACACCGGGGAGCTGTTTTTT.

The CDR3 sequence is CASSIDLNQPQHF. The CDR3 DNA follows: TGTGCCAGTAGTATCGACCTAAATCAGCCCCAGCATTTT. The chain recombines TRBV19 with TRBJ1-5; the D is unclear. The CDR3 contains 13 residues. Germline CDR1 is LNHDA and CDR2 is SQIVND (reference sequence). With 3 bases removed from V and 4 bases from J, the gap between germline ends came to 7 bases. The whole variable domain, filled in from reference TRBV19 and TRBJ1-5, reads DGGITQSPKYLFRKEGQNVTLSCEQNLNHDAMYWYRQDPGQGLRLIYYSQIVNDFQKGDIAEGYSVSREKKESFPLTVTSAQKNPTAFYLCASSIDLNQPQHFGDGTRLSIL.

This clonotype was counted once. The V gene is TRBV4-1, the J gene TRBJ2-7; D is undetermined. Trimming cost V 3 bases and J 2 bases, with 11 bases left between them. CDR1 and CDR2 from the germline V gene are MGHRA and YSYEKL. The CDR3 length is 14 residues. This CDR3 reads CASSHQVRTYEQYF. CDR3 coding DNA: TGCGCCAGCAGCCACCAGGTTCGAACCTACGAGCAGTACTTC.

The rearrangement uses TRBV28 and TRBJ2-5; D is unclear. The CDR3 sequence is 14 residues long. Germline lookup yields CDR1 MDHEN and CDR2 SYDVKM. With 6 bases removed from V and 2 bases from J, the gap between germline ends came to 13 bases. The CDR3 nucleotides read TGTGCCAGCAGCCAATACGGCAGTCAAGAGACCCAGTACTTC. Translation: CASSQYGSQETQYF. The full variable domain, in which reference TRBV28 and TRBJ2-5 provide the parts outside the CDR3, is DVKVTQSSRYLVKRTGEKVFLECVQDMDHENMFWYRQDPGLGLRLIYFSYDVKMKEKGDIPEGYSVSREKKERFSLILESASTNQTSMYLCASSQYGSQETQYFGPGTRLLVL.